The 13 T cell receptor beta chains below were found in one sample sequenced in a study of blood T cell repertoires in COVID-19. The protocol was immunoSEQ multiplex PCR, while the TCRdb copy is restricted to in-frame clones and leaves out a portion. The sample includes some 200,000 clones, roughly 85% of them seen just once. The sequenced sample was peripheral blood. These receptors were collected from an older woman with COVID-19, enrolled during active disease.

This sequence joins TRBV5-1 and TRBJ2-3; a possible D gene is TRBD1 (5 bases). V dropped 3 bases and J dropped 4 bases, with 18 bases sitting between them. Germline assignment: CDR1 SGHRS and CDR2 YFSETQ. The length of the CDR3 is 16 residues. The CDR3 region has the DNA TGCGCCAGCAGCTCGGACATGTCAGCAGGGTCAGATACGCAGTATTTT. It is translated as CASSSDMSAGSDTQYF.

DNA for the CDR3: TGTGCCAGCAGCGAACTGACGGAGTACTACACTGAAGCTTTCTTT. Its protein is CASSELTEYYTEAFF. The rearrangement links TRBV5-6 to TRBJ1-1; D gene ambiguous. The CDR3 contains 15 residues. The germline V and J ends were trimmed by 4 bases and 3 bases, with 16 bases remaining between them. The V gene's germline CDR1 is SGHDT and CDR2 YYEEEE. The complete variable domain, with remaining parts taken from reference TRBV5-6 and TRBJ1-1, reads DAGVTQSPTHLIKTRGQQVTLRCSPKSGHDTVSWYQQALGQGPQFIFQYYEEEERQRGNFPDRFSGHQFPNYSSELNVNALLLGDSALYLCASSELTEYYTEAFFGQGTRLTVV.

In this sample, this clone turned up a few times. This chain uses TRBV5-5 with TRBJ2-2; weak D call: TRBD1 (5 bases). The CDR3 runs to 16 residues. Germline V gene lookup returns CDR1 SGHKS and CDR2 YYEKEE (reference sequence). The ends were cut back, 6 bases at V and 4 bases at J, with 19 bases in the middle. The CDR3 loop reads CASTLQVGLRTGELFF. The CDR3 DNA follows: TGTGCCAGCACCTTACAGGTCGGGCTCCGCACCGGGGAGCTGTTTTTT.

V is TRBV29-1 and J is TRBJ1-1; D not certain. This CDR3 region has 13 residues. Germline V CDR1 and CDR2: SQVTM, ANQGSEA. The V gene lost 3 bases and the J gene lost 1 base, with 9 bases spanning the gap. For the CDR3, the DNA is TGCAGCGTTGATCGGAGAGGGAACACTGAAGCTTTCTTT. This codes for CSVDRRGNTEAFF.

The chain couples TRBV7-3 to TRBJ2-2; tentatively, D is TRBD2 (6 bases). Trimming cost V 5 bases and J 7 bases, with 14 bases left between them. Germline-derived CDR1 and CDR2 are SGHTA and FQGTGA. This CDR3 is built from 14 residues. In nucleotides, the CDR3 is TGTGCCAGCAGCCAAACCGGAGGGGTCGGGGAGCTGTTTTTT. It translates to CASSQTGGVGELFF.

The chain carries TRBV18 and TRBJ1-2; 7 bases match TRBD1. J gave up 0 bases and V 6 bases, and 4 bases lay outside the gene matches. There are 14 residues in the CDR3. Germline V gives CDR1 KGHSH, CDR2 LQKENI. Here the CDR3 DNA reads TGTGCCAGCTCCCCCGGGACAGCTAACTATGGCTACACCTTC. Protein sequence: CASSPGTANYGYTF.

This chain uses TRBV19 with TRBJ2-5; 7 bases fit TRBD1. Losses at the gene ends were 5 bases for V and 1 base for J; bases not matched to a gene: 4. The germline gives CDR1 LNHDA, CDR2 SQIVND (reference sequence). The CDR3 length is 14 residues. The chain's CDR3 is CASSPTGVQETQYF. The CDR3 DNA follows: TGTGCCAGTAGTCCAACAGGGGTCCAAGAGACCCAGTACTTC.

V gene TRBV3-1 (or the pseudogene TRBV3-2) combines with J gene TRBJ2-7; no clear D. Germline loops: CDR1 LGHDT, CDR2 YNNKEL (reference sequence). The CDR3 consists of 12 residues. Trimming stripped 3 bases from V and 4 bases from J, with 7 bases between. Here the CDR3 DNA reads TGTGCCAGCAGCCATGGCAGGTACGAGCAGTACTTC. It encodes CASSHGRYEQYF.

The CDR3 DNA is TGTGCCAGCAGCTTAACGGGCGGGGGAGAGAATTCACCCCTCCACTTT. Residues: CASSLTGGGENSPLHF. The chain employs TRBV7-3 and TRBJ1-6; TRBD1 might be the D (5 bases). Germline V lookup: CDR1 SGHTA, CDR2 FQGTGA. This CDR3 is built from 16 residues. Deletions cut 0 bases from V and 7 bases from J, with 13 bases between.

The V call is TRBV6-4, the J call TRBJ2-2; 9 bases map to TRBD2. Germline trimming cut 5 bases from V and 3 bases from J; bases unmatched to any gene: 4. The CDR3 has 15 residues. CDR1 MRHNA and CDR2 SNTAGT come from the germline V gene. The CDR3: CASSFRTSDTGELFF. Written as DNA, the CDR3 is TGTGCCAGCAGTTTTCGGACTAGCGACACCGGGGAGCTGTTTTTT.

The chain is built from TRBV19 and TRBJ1-1, with TRBD1 matching over 10 bases. V shed 0 bases, J shed 11 bases, and the junction held 6 bases outside the gene matches. CDR3 length: 14 residues. Germline-derived CDR1 and CDR2 are LNHDA and SQIVND (reference sequence). The CDR3 is CASSIDVTGGYAFF. CDR3 nucleotides: TGTGCCAGTAGTATAGACGTGACAGGGGGCTATGCTTTCTTT. Drawing the rest from reference TRBV19 and TRBJ1-1, the complete variable domain is DGGITQSPKYLFRKEGQNVTLSCEQNLNHDAMYWYRQDPGQGLRLIYYSQIVNDFQKGDIAEGYSVSREKKESFPLTVTSAQKNPTAFYLCASSIDVTGGYAFFGQGTRLTVV.

CDR3 DNA sequence: TGTGCCAGCAGCGTAGCTGGCGGGACAGGGTACACTGAAGCTTTCTTT. Residues: CASSVAGGTGYTEAFF. The chain has TRBV9 and TRBJ1-1; 9 positions agree with TRBD1. Germline CDR1 SGDLS, CDR2 YYNGEE. The CDR3 totals 16 residues. The ends lost 0 bases at V and 3 bases at J; junction bases unmatched: 6.

The J gene is TRBJ2-2, the V gene TRBV6-4; D unresolved. CDR3 size: 11 residues. V lost 5 bases and J 7 bases, leaving 5 bases between the germline ends. Per the germline V gene, CDR1 is MRHNA and CDR2 is SNTAGT. The CDR3 here is CASSSVGELFF. CDR3 bases: TGTGCCAGCAGTTCTGTCGGGGAGCTGTTTTTT.